This T cell receptor (beta chain) was identified in a study of blood T cells in healthy people across ages. General study findings and limits: One million T cells yielded diversity estimates that were considered underestimates. A roughly linear fall in TCR beta diversity per million T cells was seen with increasing age.

This CDR3 spans 14 amino acids. CDR1 and CDR2 from the germline V gene are DFQATT and SNEGSKA (reference sequence). Trimming removed 3 bases from V and 0 bases from J, with 8 bases in between. About this clonotype: Its target is not known.

With a J-beta primer mix and a sample-barcoded 5' primer, a second PCR ran roughly 7 to 11 cycles. Carrying 12 random nucleotides, a template-switch adaptor labeled each individual cDNA molecule. No fewer than 2.5 million CDR3-containing paired-end reads came from each sample. One entry per CDR3 protein, called by TCRdb with MiXCR from the 5' RACE reads. The sample contains about 580,000 distinct CDR3 sequences, around 48% of which appear only once. The sequence came from an elderly man in good health. The chain links TRBV20-1 to TRBJ1-4; D perhaps matches TRBD1 (5 bases). Sequencing was performed on blood. CDR3 residues: CSARPTATNEKLFF. The CDR3 DNA reads TGCAGTGCTAGGCCGACAGCAACTAATGAAAAACTGTTTTTT.